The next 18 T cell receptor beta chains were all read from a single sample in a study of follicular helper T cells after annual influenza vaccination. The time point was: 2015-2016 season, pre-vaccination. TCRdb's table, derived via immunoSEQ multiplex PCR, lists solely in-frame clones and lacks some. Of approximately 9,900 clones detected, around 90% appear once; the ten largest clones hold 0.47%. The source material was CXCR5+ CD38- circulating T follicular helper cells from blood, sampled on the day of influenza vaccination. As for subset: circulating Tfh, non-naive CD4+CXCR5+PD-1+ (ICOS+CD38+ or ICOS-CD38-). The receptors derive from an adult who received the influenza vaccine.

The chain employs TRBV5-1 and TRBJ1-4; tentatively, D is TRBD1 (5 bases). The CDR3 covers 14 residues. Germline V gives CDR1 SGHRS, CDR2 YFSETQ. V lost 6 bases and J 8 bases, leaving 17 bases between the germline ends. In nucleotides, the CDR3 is TGCGCCAGCAAGCCCGGGACCGAAAACGAAAAACTGTTTTTT. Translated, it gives CASKPGTENEKLFF. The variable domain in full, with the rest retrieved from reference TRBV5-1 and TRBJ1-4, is KAGVTQTPRYLIKTRGQQVTLSCSPISGHRSVSWYQQTPGQGLQFLFEYFSETQRNKGNFPGRFSGRQFSNSRSEMNVSTLELGDSALYLCASKPGTENEKLFFGSGTQLSVL.

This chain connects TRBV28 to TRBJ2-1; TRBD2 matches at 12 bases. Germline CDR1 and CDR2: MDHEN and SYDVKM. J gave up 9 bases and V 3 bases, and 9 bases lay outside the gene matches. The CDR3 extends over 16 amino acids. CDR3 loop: CASSFSLAGGPSEQFF. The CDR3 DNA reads TGTGCCAGCAGTTTCTCGCTAGCGGGGGGGCCAAGTGAGCAGTTCTTC.

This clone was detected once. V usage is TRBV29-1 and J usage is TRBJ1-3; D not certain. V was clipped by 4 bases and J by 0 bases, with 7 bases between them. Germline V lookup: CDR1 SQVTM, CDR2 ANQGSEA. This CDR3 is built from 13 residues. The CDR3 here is CSVVLDSGNTIYF. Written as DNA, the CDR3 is TGCAGCGTTGTTCTGGACTCTGGAAACACCATATATTTT.

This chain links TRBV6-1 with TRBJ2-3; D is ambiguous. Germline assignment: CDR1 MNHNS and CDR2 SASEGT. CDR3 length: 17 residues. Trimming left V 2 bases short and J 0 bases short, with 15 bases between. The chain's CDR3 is CASSERWSRLSTDTQYF. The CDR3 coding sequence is TGTGCCAGCAGTGAACGGTGGAGTAGACTTAGCACAGATACGCAGTATTTT.

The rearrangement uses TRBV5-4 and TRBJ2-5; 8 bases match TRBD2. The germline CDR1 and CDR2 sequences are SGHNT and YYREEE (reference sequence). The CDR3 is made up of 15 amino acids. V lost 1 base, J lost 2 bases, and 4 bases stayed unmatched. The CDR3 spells CASSLRLALQETQYF. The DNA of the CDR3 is TGTGCCAGCAGCTTGCGACTAGCGTTACAAGAGACCCAGTACTTC.

The CDR3 region has the DNA TGTGCCAGCGGCCCCCTAAGCCAAAGTGAAAAACTGTTTTTT. Translation gives CASGPLSQSEKLFF. The rearrangement links TRBV28 to TRBJ1-4; D is ambiguous. With 8 bases removed from V and 7 bases from J, the gap between germline ends came to 17 bases. Germline lookup yields CDR1 MDHEN and CDR2 SYDVKM. The CDR3 runs to 14 residues. Full variable domain (remainder filled in from reference TRBV28 and TRBJ1-4): DVKVTQSSRYLVKRTGEKVFLECVQDMDHENMFWYRQDPGLGLRLIYFSYDVKMKEKGDIPEGYSVSREKKERFSLILESASTNQTSMYLCASGPLSQSEKLFFGSGTQLSVL.

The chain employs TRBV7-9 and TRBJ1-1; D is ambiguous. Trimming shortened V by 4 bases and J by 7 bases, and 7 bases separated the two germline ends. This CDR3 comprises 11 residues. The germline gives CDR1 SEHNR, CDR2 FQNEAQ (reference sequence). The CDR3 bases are TGTGCCAGCAGCTCCGGCCTTGAAGCTTTCTTT. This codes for CASSSGLEAFF.

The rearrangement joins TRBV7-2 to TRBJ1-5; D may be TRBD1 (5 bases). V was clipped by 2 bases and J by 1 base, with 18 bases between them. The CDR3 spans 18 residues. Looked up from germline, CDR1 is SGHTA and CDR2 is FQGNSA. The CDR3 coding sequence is TGTGCCAGCAGCTTACATGGGGGGGGGATTGGGAGCAATCAGCCCCAGCATTTT. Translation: CASSLHGGGIGSNQPQHF.

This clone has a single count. CDR3 bases: TGTGCCTCCCGGACAGGGGAGAACTATGGCTACACCTTC. Translating it yields CASRTGENYGYTF. The chain employs TRBV30 and TRBJ1-2, with TRBD1 matching 9 bases. With V trimmed by 7 bases and J by 2 bases, 5 bases remained unmatched. Germline CDR1 and CDR2: GTSNPN and SVGIG (reference sequence). CDR3 length: 13 amino acids.

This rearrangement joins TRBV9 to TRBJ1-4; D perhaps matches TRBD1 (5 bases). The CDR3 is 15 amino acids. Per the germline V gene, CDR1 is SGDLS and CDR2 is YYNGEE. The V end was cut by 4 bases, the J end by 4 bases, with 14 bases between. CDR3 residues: CASSPGTGFNEKLFF. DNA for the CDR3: TGTGCCAGCAGCCCAGGGACGGGTTTTAATGAAAAACTGTTTTTT.

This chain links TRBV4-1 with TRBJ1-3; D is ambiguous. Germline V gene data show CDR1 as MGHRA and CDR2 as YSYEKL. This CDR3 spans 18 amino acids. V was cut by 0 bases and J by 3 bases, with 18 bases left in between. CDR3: CASSQDGLVSTLGNTIYF. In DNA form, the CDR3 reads TGCGCCAGCAGCCAAGACGGACTGGTTTCCACACTTGGAAACACCATATATTTT.

CDR3 region: CASSPRGGFTDTQYF. The CDR3 region has the DNA TGTGCCAGCAGCCCCCGGGGGGGTTTCACAGATACGCAGTATTTT. The V gene is TRBV5-4, the J gene TRBJ2-3; 8 nucleotides align to TRBD2. The germline V gene has CDR1 SGHNT and CDR2 YYREEE (reference sequence). The CDR3 totals 15 residues. Germline trimming cut 4 bases from V and 2 bases from J; bases unmatched to any gene: 6.

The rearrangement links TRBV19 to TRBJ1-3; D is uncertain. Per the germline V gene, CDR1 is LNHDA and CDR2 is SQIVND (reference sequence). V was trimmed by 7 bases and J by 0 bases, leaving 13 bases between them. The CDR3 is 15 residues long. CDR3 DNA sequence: TGTGCCAGTACCGTGACACCATACTCTGGAAACACCATATATTTT. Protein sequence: CASTVTPYSGNTIYF.

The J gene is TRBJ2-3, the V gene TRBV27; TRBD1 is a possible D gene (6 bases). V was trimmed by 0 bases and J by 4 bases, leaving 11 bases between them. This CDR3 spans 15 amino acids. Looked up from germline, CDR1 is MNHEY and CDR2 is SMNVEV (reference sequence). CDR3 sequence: CASSLSWGRSDTQYF. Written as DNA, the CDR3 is TGTGCCAGCAGTTTATCGTGGGGGCGCTCAGATACGCAGTATTTT.

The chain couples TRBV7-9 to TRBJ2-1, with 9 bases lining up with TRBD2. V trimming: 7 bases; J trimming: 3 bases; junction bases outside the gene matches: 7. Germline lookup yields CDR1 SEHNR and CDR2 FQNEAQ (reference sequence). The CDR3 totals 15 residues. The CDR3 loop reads CASTAGTSIYNEQFF. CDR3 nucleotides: TGTGCCAGCACCGCCGGGACTAGCATCTACAATGAGCAGTTCTTC.

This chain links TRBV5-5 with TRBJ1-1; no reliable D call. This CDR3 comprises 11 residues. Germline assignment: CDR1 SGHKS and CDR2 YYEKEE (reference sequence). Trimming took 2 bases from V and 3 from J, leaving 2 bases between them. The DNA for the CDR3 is TGTGCCAGCAGCTTTTACACTGAAGCTTTCTTT. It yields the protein CASSFYTEAFF.

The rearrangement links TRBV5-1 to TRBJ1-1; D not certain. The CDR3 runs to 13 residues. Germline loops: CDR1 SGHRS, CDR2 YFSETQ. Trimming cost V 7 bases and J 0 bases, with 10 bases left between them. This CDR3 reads CASRREVNTEAFF. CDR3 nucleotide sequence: TGCGCCAGCCGCCGTGAGGTGAACACTGAAGCTTTCTTT. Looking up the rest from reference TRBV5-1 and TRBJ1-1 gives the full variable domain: KAGVTQTPRYLIKTRGQQVTLSCSPISGHRSVSWYQQTPGQGLQFLFEYFSETQRNKGNFPGRFSGRQFSNSRSEMNVSTLELGDSALYLCASRREVNTEAFFGQGTRLTVV.

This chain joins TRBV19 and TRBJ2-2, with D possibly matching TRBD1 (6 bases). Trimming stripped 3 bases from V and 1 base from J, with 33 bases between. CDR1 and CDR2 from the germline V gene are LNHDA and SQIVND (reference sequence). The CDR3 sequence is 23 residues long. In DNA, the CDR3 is TGTGCCAGTAGTATCAGAGGCTCGAGAATGGGACAAGCCCTCCGAAAGAACACCGGGGAGCTGTTTTTT. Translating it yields CASSIRGSRMGQALRKNTGELFF. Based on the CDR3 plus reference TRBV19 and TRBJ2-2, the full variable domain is DGGITQSPKYLFRKEGQNVTLSCEQNLNHDAMYWYRQDPGQGLRLIYYSQIVNDFQKGDIAEGYSVSREKKESFPLTVTSAQKNPTAFYLCASSIRGSRMGQALRKNTGELFFGEGSRLTVL.